This TCR beta chain was captured in a study of OX40 agonist ivuxolimab in advanced cancers. Trimming stripped 11 bases from V and 3 bases from J, with 19 bases between. The germline gives CDR1 MNHEY, CDR2 SVGAGI. CDR3 length equals 14 residues. Repertoires were generated with immunoSEQ multiplex PCR, while TCRdb's copy carries only in-frame clones and drops some. The sample lists about 50,000 clones, about 93% occurring once. The V and J genes are TRBV6-5 and TRBJ1-1, with D perhaps matching TRBD1 (6 bases). The receptor was derived from an adult with an advanced solid tumor such as melanoma, head and neck, liver or kidney cancer. Sequenced material: CD4+ or CD8+ T cells sorted from blood, taken in a trial of the OX40 agonist ivuxolimab. CDR3 nucleotides: TGTGCCGGGTGCGGGGGCATATCGGACACTGAAGCTTTCTTT. It specifies CAGCGGISDTEAFF.